This entry lists 10 T cell receptor beta chains sequenced from one sample in a study of OX40 agonist ivuxolimab in advanced cancers. Some clones are missing from TCRdb's copy, which holds only in-frame ones; the method was immunoSEQ multiplex PCR. The repertoire holds about 69,000 clones, 80% to 95% seen once, with 0.25% to 0.3% in the top ten. Here the sequenced sample was CD4+ or CD8+ T cells sorted from blood, taken in a trial of the OX40 agonist ivuxolimab. Every receptor here comes from an adult with an advanced solid tumor such as melanoma, head and neck, liver or kidney cancer.

This clone has just one count. The chain uses TRBV4-1 and TRBJ1-1, with TRBD1 matching over 9 bases. The CDR3 contains 16 residues. V lost 4 bases and J lost 3; bases outside the gene matches: 9. Germline V gene lookup returns CDR1 MGHRA and CDR2 YSYEKL. CDR3 nucleotide sequence: TGCGCCAGCAGCCCGGGACAGGGAAGTTCGTACACTGAAGCTTTCTTT. This encodes CASSPGQGSSYTEAFF.

The gene calls are TRBV11-2 and TRBJ2-1; TRBD2 is a possible D gene (5 bases). CDR1 SGHAT and CDR2 FQNNGV come from the germline V gene. Trimming took 2 bases from V and 7 from J, leaving 12 bases between them. The CDR3 is made up of 14 amino acids. The DNA of the CDR3 is TGTGCCAGCAGCTTAATCTTCCTAGCTAATGAGCAGTTCTTC. Translated, it gives CASSLIFLANEQFF.

The V gene is TRBV2, the J gene TRBJ1-1; D call uncertain. Germline-derived CDR1 and CDR2 are SNHLY and FYNNEI. This CDR3 comprises 13 residues. Trimming stripped 2 bases from V and 5 bases from J, with 9 bases between. CDR3 nucleotide sequence: TGTGCCAGCAGTGAATCGGCCCATACTGAAGCTTTCTTT. Translated: CASSESAHTEAFF.

The genes are TRBV7-9 and TRBJ2-3; TRBD2 aligns across 10 bases. J gave up 0 bases and V 5 bases, and 5 bases lay outside the gene matches. CDR3 length: 16 amino acids. Germline CDR1 reads SEHNR; CDR2 reads FQNEAQ (reference sequence). The CDR3 sequence is CASSQLAGTSTDTQYF. CDR3 bases: TGTGCCAGCAGCCAACTAGCGGGGACTAGCACAGATACGCAGTATTTT.

This sequence joins TRBV11-3 and TRBJ2-2, with 9 bases fitting TRBD2. V was pared by 5 bases and J by 1 base, with 5 bases of the junction left unmatched. This CDR3 comprises 16 residues. The germline gives CDR1 SGHNT, CDR2 YENEEA. CDR3 nucleotides: TGTGCCAGCAGCACCCGACTAGCGGAGAACACCGGGGAGCTGTTTTTT. This sequence encodes CASSTRLAENTGELFF.

The chain has TRBV7-3 and TRBJ2-1; 7 bases align to TRBD2. CDR3 size: 15 residues. Losses at the gene ends were 5 bases for V and 9 bases for J; bases not matched to a gene: 13. CDR1 and CDR2 (germline): SGHTA, FQGTGA. The CDR3 DNA follows: TGTGCCAGCAGCCAAAGTGGAGGCGGGAGTAGTGAGCAGTTCTTC. Residues: CASSQSGGGSSEQFF.

The chain couples TRBV6-1 to TRBJ1-1, with TRBD1 as a possible D gene (5 bases). V lost 6 bases and J 0 bases, leaving 8 bases between the germline ends. The length of the CDR3 is 13 residues. Germline V lookup: CDR1 MNHNS, CDR2 SASEGT. The CDR3 loop is CASRVTVNTEAFF. CDR3 sequence (DNA): TGTGCCAGCAGGGTGACAGTGAACACTGAAGCTTTCTTT.

This rearrangement joins TRBV5-1 to TRBJ1-2; tentative D call: TRBD1 (5 bases). This CDR3 is built from 15 residues. V was clipped by 4 bases and J by 2 bases, with 15 bases between them. Germline values: CDR1 SGHRS, CDR2 YFSETQ. The chain's CDR3 is CASSATEELNYGYTF. CDR3 sequence (DNA): TGCGCCAGCAGCGCGACAGAGGAACTAAACTATGGCTACACCTTC.

This clone appeared a single time. V usage is TRBV6-1 and J usage is TRBJ2-4; possibly TRBD1 for D (5 bases). Germline V gene sequence: CDR1 MNHNS, CDR2 SASEGT. This CDR3 is 16 amino acids long. Trimming left V 1 base short and J 0 bases short, with 10 bases between. This CDR3 reads CASSEESTVAKNIQYF. The CDR3 DNA reads as TGTGCCAGCAGTGAAGAATCGACAGTAGCCAAAAACATTCAGTACTTC.

The chain employs TRBV19 and TRBJ1-1, with TRBD1 identical over 9 bases. The CDR3 has 14 residues. J was trimmed by 5 bases and V by 7 bases; bases with no gene match: 8. From germline, CDR1 is LNHDA and CDR2 SQIVND (reference sequence). The CDR3 nucleotides are TGTGCCAGTACCTATAGGGACAGGGAGACTGAAGCTTTCTTT. Translation: CASTYRDRETEAFF. Combining the CDR3 with reference TRBV19 and TRBJ1-1 gives the whole variable domain DGGITQSPKYLFRKEGQNVTLSCEQNLNHDAMYWYRQDPGQGLRLIYYSQIVNDFQKGDIAEGYSVSREKKESFPLTVTSAQKNPTAFYLCASTYRDRETEAFFGQGTRLTVV.